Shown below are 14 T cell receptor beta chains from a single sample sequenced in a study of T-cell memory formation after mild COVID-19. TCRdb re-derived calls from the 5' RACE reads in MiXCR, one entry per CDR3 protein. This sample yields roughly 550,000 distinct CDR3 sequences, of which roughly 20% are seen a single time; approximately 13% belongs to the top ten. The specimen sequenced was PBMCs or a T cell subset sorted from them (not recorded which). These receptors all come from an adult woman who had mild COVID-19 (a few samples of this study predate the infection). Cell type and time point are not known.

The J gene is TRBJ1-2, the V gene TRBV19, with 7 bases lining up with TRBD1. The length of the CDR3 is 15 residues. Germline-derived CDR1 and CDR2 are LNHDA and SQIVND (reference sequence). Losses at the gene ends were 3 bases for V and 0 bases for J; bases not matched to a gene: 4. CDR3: CASSIRQGPNYGYTF. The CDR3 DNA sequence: TGTGCCAGTAGTATTCGACAGGGACCTAACTATGGCTACACCTTC.

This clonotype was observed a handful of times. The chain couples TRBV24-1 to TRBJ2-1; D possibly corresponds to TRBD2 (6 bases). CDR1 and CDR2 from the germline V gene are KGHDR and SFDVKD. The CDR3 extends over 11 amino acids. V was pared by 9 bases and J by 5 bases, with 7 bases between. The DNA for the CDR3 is TGTGCCACCCGGGGGAACAATGAGCAGTTCTTC. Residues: CATRGNNEQFF.

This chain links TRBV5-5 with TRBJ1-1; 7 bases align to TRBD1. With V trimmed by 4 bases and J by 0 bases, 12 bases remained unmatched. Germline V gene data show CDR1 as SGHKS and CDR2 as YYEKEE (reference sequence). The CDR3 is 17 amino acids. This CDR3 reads CASSHQLGQTMNTEAFF. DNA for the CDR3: TGTGCCAGCAGCCACCAATTGGGACAGACCATGAACACTGAAGCTTTCTTT. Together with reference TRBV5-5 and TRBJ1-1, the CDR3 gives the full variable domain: DAGVTQSPTHLIKTRGQQVTLRCSPISGHKSVSWYQQVLGQGPQFIFQYYEKEERGRGNFPDRFSARQFPNYSSELNVNALLLGDSALYLCASSHQLGQTMNTEAFFGQGTRLTVV.

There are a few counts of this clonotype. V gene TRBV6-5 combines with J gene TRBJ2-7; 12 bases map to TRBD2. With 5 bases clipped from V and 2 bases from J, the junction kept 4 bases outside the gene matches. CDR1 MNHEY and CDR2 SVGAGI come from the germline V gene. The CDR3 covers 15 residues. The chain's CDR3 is CASSKRLAGAYEQYF. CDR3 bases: TGTGCCAGCAGTAAACGACTAGCGGGGGCCTACGAGCAGTACTTC.

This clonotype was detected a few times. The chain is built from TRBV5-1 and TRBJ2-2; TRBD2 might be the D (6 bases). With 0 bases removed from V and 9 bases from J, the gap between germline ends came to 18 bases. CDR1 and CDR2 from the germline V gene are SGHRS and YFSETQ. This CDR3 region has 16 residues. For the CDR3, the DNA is TGCGCCAGCAGCTTGGCCCCGGGACTCTTTGCTAGGGAGCTGTTTTTT. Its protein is CASSLAPGLFARELFF.

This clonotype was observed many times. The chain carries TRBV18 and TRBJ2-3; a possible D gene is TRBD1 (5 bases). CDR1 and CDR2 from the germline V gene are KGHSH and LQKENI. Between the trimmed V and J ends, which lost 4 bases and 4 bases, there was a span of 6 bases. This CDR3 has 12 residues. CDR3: CASSLTADTQYF. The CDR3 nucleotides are TGTGCCAGCTCACTGACAGCAGATACGCAGTATTTT.

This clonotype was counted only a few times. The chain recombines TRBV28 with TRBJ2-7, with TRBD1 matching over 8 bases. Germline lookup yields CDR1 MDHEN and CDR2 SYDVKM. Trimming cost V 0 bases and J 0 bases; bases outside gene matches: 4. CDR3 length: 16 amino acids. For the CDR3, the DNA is TGTGCCAGCAGTTTATGGGACAGGGCTAGCTCCTACGAGCAGTACTTC. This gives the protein CASSLWDRASSYEQYF.

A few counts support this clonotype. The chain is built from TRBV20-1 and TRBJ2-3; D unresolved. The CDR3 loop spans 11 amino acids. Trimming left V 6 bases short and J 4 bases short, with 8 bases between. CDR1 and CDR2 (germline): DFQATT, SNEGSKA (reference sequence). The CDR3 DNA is TGCAGTGCGGGCCGATCAGATACGCAGTATTTT. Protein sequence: CSAGRSDTQYF.

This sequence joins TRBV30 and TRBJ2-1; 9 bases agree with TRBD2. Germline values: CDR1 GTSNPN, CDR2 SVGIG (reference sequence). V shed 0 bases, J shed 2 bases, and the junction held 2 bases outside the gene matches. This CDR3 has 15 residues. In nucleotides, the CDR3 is TGTGCCTGGAGTGTATCTAGCGGGGCCTACAATGAGCAGTTCTTC. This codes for CAWSVSSGAYNEQFF.

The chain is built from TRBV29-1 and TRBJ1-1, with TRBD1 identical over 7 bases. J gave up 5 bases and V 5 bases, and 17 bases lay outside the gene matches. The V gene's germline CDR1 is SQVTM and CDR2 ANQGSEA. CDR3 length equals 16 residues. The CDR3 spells CSVNSPQPDRETEAFF. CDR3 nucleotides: TGCAGCGTTAACTCTCCCCAGCCTGACAGGGAAACTGAAGCTTTCTTT.

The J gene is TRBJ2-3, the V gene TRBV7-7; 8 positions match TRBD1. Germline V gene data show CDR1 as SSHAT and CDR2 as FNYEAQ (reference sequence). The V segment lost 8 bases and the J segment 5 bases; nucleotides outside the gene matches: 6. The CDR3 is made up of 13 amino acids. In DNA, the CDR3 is TGTGCCAGCGGACAGGGCCTATTAGATACGCAGTATTTT. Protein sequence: CASGQGLLDTQYF.

The CDR3 spells CASSQGGVGEQYF. The CDR3 nucleotides are TGTGCCAGCAGCCAAGGTGGTGTTGGCGAGCAGTACTTC. The rearrangement joins TRBV3-1 to TRBJ2-7; D unclear. The CDR3 sequence is 13 residues long. Germline values: CDR1 LGHDT, CDR2 YNNKEL (reference sequence). Trimming stripped 1 base from V and 6 bases from J, with 10 bases between.

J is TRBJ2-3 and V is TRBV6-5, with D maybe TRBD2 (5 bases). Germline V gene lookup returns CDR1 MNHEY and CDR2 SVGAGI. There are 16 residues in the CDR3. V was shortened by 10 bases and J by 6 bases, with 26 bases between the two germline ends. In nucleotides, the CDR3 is TGTGCCAACAGCTCCGGCGGGTGGCCCTATGCGGATACGCAGTATTTT. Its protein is CANSSGGWPYADTQYF.

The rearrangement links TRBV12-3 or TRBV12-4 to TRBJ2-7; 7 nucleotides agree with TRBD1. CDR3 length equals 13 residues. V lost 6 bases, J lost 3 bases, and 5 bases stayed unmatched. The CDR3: CASSSDRDYEQYF. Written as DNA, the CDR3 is TGTGCCAGCAGCTCCGACAGGGACTACGAGCAGTACTTC.